This T cell receptor beta chain stems from a study of CD8 T cells in Susac syndrome. Germline V gene lookup returns CDR1 SGHDT and CDR2 YYEEEE. The CDR3 consists of 11 residues. V was shortened by 1 base and J by 7 bases, with 6 bases between the two germline ends. With random hexamers, about 0.5 to 1 ug RNA was reverse transcribed. An immunoSEQ multiplex PCR amplified TCR beta CDR3 over 54 Vbeta and 13 Jbeta. TCRdb recomputed calls from the immunoSEQ multiplex PCR reads with MiXCR, one row per CDR3 protein. Of approximately 130,000 distinct CDR3 sequences in the sample, 90% to 95% were seen once. The authors carried out high-throughput sequencing of TCR beta. They applied it to CD8+ and CD4+ T cells obtained from blood. Included as multiple sclerosis controls were treatment-naive patients who had stable or active relapsing-remitting disease. The CD8+ and CD4+ T cells were negatively isolated, with the TEMRA cells enriched by FACS.

This receptor was identified in a human donor with multiple sclerosis. This sequence joins TRBV5-6 and TRBJ2-7; D gene unclear. What was sequenced was CD8+ T cells from PBMCs. The CDR3 region has the DNA TGTGCCAGCAGCTTGCAGGAAGAGCAGTACTTC. Its protein product is CASSLQEEQYF.